Following are 25 T cell receptor beta chains from one sample sequenced in a study of cytomegalovirus exposure and HLA in healthy donors. The PCR contained 60 Vbeta and 13 Jbeta primers. The repertoire was sequenced with immunoSEQ multiplex PCR; TCRdb's copy has only in-frame clones and lacks some. This sample has approximately 100,000 clones; around two thirds occur once, and the top ten carry 3.8%. Sequencing was performed on PBMCs. The receptors were gathered from a man between 25 and 39 years old in good health and CMV-seropositive.

The rearrangement uses TRBV18 and TRBJ1-5; 10 nucleotides line up with TRBD1. Germline V gene lookup returns CDR1 KGHSH and CDR2 LQKENI. Unmatched junction bases numbered 9, after V lost 3 bases and J lost 7 bases. The CDR3 length is 16 residues. CDR3 residues: CASSPPGDRGTQPQHF. The CDR3 DNA is TGTGCCAGCTCACCCCCAGGGGACAGGGGAACCCAGCCCCAGCATTTT.

The V call is TRBV6-6, the J call TRBJ1-6, with 7 positions matching TRBD1. There are 15 residues in the CDR3. Trimming at V came to 6 bases and at J to 8 bases, leaving 10 bases not matched to a gene. Per germline, CDR1 MNHNY and CDR2 SVGAGI (reference sequence). CDR3 DNA: TGTGCCAGCAGGGATTTGACAGGGATAGATTCACCCCTCCACTTT. Translated: CASRDLTGIDSPLHF.

The chain links TRBV19 to TRBJ2-3; a possible D gene is TRBD1 (6 bases). The V end was cut by 3 bases, the J end by 7 bases, with 11 bases between. Germline lookup yields CDR1 LNHDA and CDR2 SQIVND (reference sequence). There are 13 residues in the CDR3. The CDR3 sequence is CASSMAGTYTQYF. Written as DNA, the CDR3 is TGTGCCAGTAGTATGGCCGGGACATATACGCAGTATTTT.

A few counts support this clone. The V call is TRBV6-6, the J call TRBJ1-3; TRBD1 might be the D (5 bases). The CDR3 has 16 amino acids. The V and J ends lost 2 bases and 3 bases respectively, with 14 bases between them. CDR1 and CDR2 (germline): MNHNY, SVGAGI (reference sequence). The CDR3 spells CASSYPGGVDGNTIYF. CDR3 nucleotides: TGTGCCAGCAGTTACCCCGGGGGAGTAGATGGAAACACCATATATTTT.

With regard to this clone: Other DNA sequences from this sample encode an identical CDR3 as well. This chain connects TRBV6-5 to TRBJ2-3; the D gene is possibly TRBD2 (6 bases). The V end lost 2 bases, the J end lost 2 bases, and 11 bases lay between the germline ends. Looked up from germline, CDR1 is MNHEY and CDR2 is SVGAGI. This CDR3 comprises 15 residues. CDR3 sequence (DNA): TGTGCCAGCAGTTACCTAGCGACCCACACAGATACGCAGTATTTT. It yields the protein CASSYLATHTDTQYF.

This clone was picked up one time. V and J are TRBV2 and TRBJ2-7; no reliable D call. CDR1 is SNHLY, CDR2 FYNNEI, per germline. With 10 bases removed from V and 3 bases from J, the gap between germline ends came to 19 bases. This CDR3 region has 14 residues. CDR3 in DNA: TGTGCCACGGTCACTTACAGCCGAAACTACGAGCAGTACTTC. Protein sequence: CATVTYSRNYEQYF. Variable domain in full (rest from reference TRBV2 and TRBJ2-7): EPEVTQTPSHQVTQMGQEVILRCVPISNHLYFYWYRQILGQKVEFLVSFYNNEISEKSEIFDDQFSVERPDGSNFTLKIRSTKLEDSAMYFCATVTYSRNYEQYFGPGTRLTVT.

This chain joins TRBV6-1 and TRBJ1-6; D unresolved. Trimming removed 5 bases from V and 4 bases from J, with 12 bases in between. The germline V gene encodes CDR1 MNHNS and CDR2 SASEGT. This CDR3 spans 15 amino acids. The chain's CDR3 is CASSFWAFYNSPLHF. Written as DNA, the CDR3 is TGTGCCAGCAGTTTCTGGGCCTTTTATAATTCACCCCTCCACTTT.

This clone has only a few counts. The CDR3 loop reads CASSRTGANEQFF. CDR3 DNA: TGTGCCAGTAGTCGGACAGGGGCCAATGAGCAGTTCTTC. The J gene is TRBJ2-1, the V gene TRBV19, with TRBD1 matching over 9 bases. The CDR3 length is 13 residues. After removal of 5 bases from V and 6 bases from J, the junction contained 2 bases not matched to a gene. CDR1 and CDR2 (germline): LNHDA, SQIVND (reference sequence).

This clone occurred a few times. The V call is TRBV7-8, the J call TRBJ1-5; 7 nucleotides align to TRBD1. The CDR3 totals 16 residues. Germline loops: CDR1 SGHVS, CDR2 FQNEAQ. J lost 6 bases, V lost 1 base, and 9 bases had no gene match. CDR3 DNA sequence: TGTGCCAGCAGCTTAGGCCCTTCGGGACAGTCTCAGCCCCAGCATTTT. It codes for CASSLGPSGQSQPQHF.

This clone was counted a few times. The V call is TRBV6-5, the J call TRBJ2-3; the D gene is possibly TRBD2 (6 bases). Germline V gives CDR1 MNHEY, CDR2 SVGAGI. There are 15 residues in the CDR3. With 2 bases removed from V and 6 bases from J, the gap between germline ends came to 15 bases. The CDR3 coding sequence is TGTGCCAGCAGTTACGCGAGCGGGCCCAGGGATACGCAGTATTTT. Its translation is CASSYASGPRDTQYF.

The rearrangement uses TRBV29-1 and TRBJ1-1; D is unclear. The germline CDR1 and CDR2 sequences are SQVTM and ANQGSEA. Trimming stripped 2 bases from V and 6 bases from J, with 19 bases between. CDR3 length: 15 amino acids. Here the CDR3 DNA reads TGCAGCGTTGAAAGCGGAAACCGCCCCCGGCCTGAAGCTTTCTTT. It encodes CSVESGNRPRPEAFF.

V is TRBV11-2 and J is TRBJ2-1; 10 bases fit TRBD2. The J segment lost 4 bases and the V segment lost 5 bases, leaving 5 bases of the junction unmatched. Looked up from germline, CDR1 is SGHAT and CDR2 is FQNNGV. The CDR3 totals 15 residues. The CDR3 spells CASSERGGSYNEQFF. The CDR3 nucleotides read TGTGCCAGCAGCGAGCGGGGGGGAAGTTACAATGAGCAGTTCTTC.

This clone was seen only a few times. The genes are TRBV6-1 and TRBJ2-7; possible D gene TRBD2, 5 bases. Germline V gene sequence: CDR1 MNHNS, CDR2 SASEGT. Trimming cost V 0 bases and J 3 bases, with 9 bases left between them. CDR3 length: 14 residues. CDR3 DNA sequence: TGTGCCAGCAGTGAAGCGAGCGGCCACTACGAGCAGTACTTC. Amino acids: CASSEASGHYEQYF.

This clone occurred a few times. V usage is TRBV18 and J usage is TRBJ1-4, with 7 bases matching TRBD1. The junction had 4 bases not matched to a gene; V was cut back by 6 bases and J by 3 bases. This CDR3 has 14 amino acids. CDR1 is KGHSH, CDR2 LQKENI, per germline. The CDR3 DNA reads TGTGCCAGCTCCCCGGGACAGCCTAATGAAAAACTGTTTTTT. It specifies CASSPGQPNEKLFF.

The chain has TRBV4-1 and TRBJ2-3; 12 nucleotides match TRBD2. Germline loops: CDR1 MGHRA, CDR2 YSYEKL. The CDR3 spans 17 residues. J lost 6 bases, V lost 4 bases, and 11 bases had no gene match. The CDR3 loop reads CASSRLLLAGGADTQYF. The CDR3 region has the DNA TGCGCCAGCAGCCGACTCCTACTAGCGGGGGGAGCGGATACGCAGTATTTT.

V and J are TRBV4-1 and TRBJ1-6; the match to TRBD1 covers 9 bases. CDR3 length equals 15 residues. Germline V lookup: CDR1 MGHRA, CDR2 YSYEKL. The V gene end was trimmed by 4 bases and the J gene end by 6 bases; junction bases not matched to a gene: 4. CDR3 protein: CASSLSGQGNSPLHF. The CDR3, as DNA: TGCGCCAGCAGCCTCTCGGGACAGGGTAATTCACCCCTCCACTTT.

V and J are TRBV2 and TRBJ2-3; TRBD2 is a possible D gene (5 bases). The CDR3 is made up of 13 amino acids. Germline V gene lookup returns CDR1 SNHLY and CDR2 FYNNEI. With 6 bases removed from V and 9 bases from J, the gap between germline ends came to 16 bases. The CDR3 here is CASSSGGLGTQYF. The CDR3, as DNA: TGTGCCAGCAGCTCCGGCGGGCTTGGCACGCAGTATTTT.

This sequence joins TRBV5-1 and TRBJ2-3; D not resolved. V was clipped by 0 bases and J by 11 bases, with 13 bases between them. The CDR3 sequence is 13 residues long. CDR1 is SGHRS and CDR2 is YFSETQ in the germline V gene. CDR3 sequence reads: CASSLEPTFLQYF. The DNA of the CDR3 is TGCGCCAGCAGCTTGGAACCCACATTCTTGCAGTATTTT.

This chain connects TRBV11-3 to TRBJ1-6; D may be TRBD1 (6 bases). Germline V gene lookup returns CDR1 SGHNT and CDR2 YENEEA. V was trimmed by 0 bases and J by 7 bases, leaving 19 bases between them. This CDR3 has 18 residues. The CDR3, as DNA: TGTGCCAGCAGCTTAGATTTTAGGACAGAGGGCTTGAATTCACCCCTCCACTTT. This codes for CASSLDFRTEGLNSPLHF.

This clone was found a few times. This chain joins TRBV5-1 and TRBJ2-5, with 9 nucleotides matching TRBD2. The V gene end was trimmed by 4 bases and the J gene end by 5 bases; junction bases not matched to a gene: 9. From germline, CDR1 is SGHRS and CDR2 YFSETQ. The CDR3 has 15 residues. CDR3 in amino acids: CASSAVLAGVETQYF. In DNA, the CDR3 is TGCGCCAGCAGCGCCGTACTAGCGGGCGTGGAGACCCAGTACTTC. Combining the CDR3 with reference TRBV5-1 and TRBJ2-5 gives the whole variable domain KAGVTQTPRYLIKTRGQQVTLSCSPISGHRSVSWYQQTPGQGLQFLFEYFSETQRNKGNFPGRFSGRQFSNSRSEMNVSTLELGDSALYLCASSAVLAGVETQYFGPGTRLLVL.

The sample holds a few counts of this clone. The V gene is TRBV6-5, the J gene TRBJ2-7; TRBD1 might be the D (6 bases). V lost 8 bases and J 4 bases, leaving 21 bases between the germline ends. CDR1 and CDR2 from the germline V gene are MNHEY and SVGAGI. The CDR3 is 15 amino acids. This CDR3 reads CASAPGDPSRYEQYF. The CDR3 nucleotides are TGTGCCAGCGCCCCAGGGGACCCCTCTCGATACGAGCAGTACTTC.

V is TRBV9 and J is TRBJ2-1; 7 bases map to TRBD2. Trimming at V came to 0 bases and at J to 3 bases, leaving 3 bases not matched to a gene. There are 15 residues in the CDR3. CDR1 is SGDLS, CDR2 YYNGEE, per germline. CDR3 DNA: TGTGCCAGCAGCGTAGTTTCGGGAGGCTACAATGAGCAGTTCTTC. Its protein product is CASSVVSGGYNEQFF.

This clone was seen a few times. V usage is TRBV5-5 and J usage is TRBJ2-3; 10 bases are shared with TRBD2. V shed 2 bases and J 1 base; nucleotides not matched to a gene: 4. Germline loops: CDR1 SGHKS, CDR2 YYEKEE (reference sequence). The CDR3 has 16 residues. Here the CDR3 reads CASSFALAGGTDTQYF. The CDR3 bases are TGTGCCAGCAGCTTTGCCCTAGCGGGGGGCACAGATACGCAGTATTTT.

The V gene is TRBV27, the J gene TRBJ2-7; 9 nucleotides line up with TRBD2. This CDR3 contains 15 residues. The V gene end was trimmed by 1 base and the J gene end by 7 bases; junction bases not matched to a gene: 8. Germline loops: CDR1 MNHEY, CDR2 SMNVEV (reference sequence). The CDR3 DNA follows: TGTGCCAGCAGTTTATTGGGCGGGGGGGAGACTGAGCAGTACTTC. This gives the protein CASSLLGGGETEQYF.

For the CDR3, the DNA is TGTGCCAGCAGTTCCCGAGAGACCCAGTACTTC. This translates into CASSSRETQYF. This chain joins TRBV6-5 and TRBJ2-5, with D hard to call. Germline CDR1 is MNHEY and CDR2 is SVGAGI. The CDR3 loop spans 11 amino acids. The ends were cut back, 4 bases at V and 4 bases at J, with 4 bases in the middle.